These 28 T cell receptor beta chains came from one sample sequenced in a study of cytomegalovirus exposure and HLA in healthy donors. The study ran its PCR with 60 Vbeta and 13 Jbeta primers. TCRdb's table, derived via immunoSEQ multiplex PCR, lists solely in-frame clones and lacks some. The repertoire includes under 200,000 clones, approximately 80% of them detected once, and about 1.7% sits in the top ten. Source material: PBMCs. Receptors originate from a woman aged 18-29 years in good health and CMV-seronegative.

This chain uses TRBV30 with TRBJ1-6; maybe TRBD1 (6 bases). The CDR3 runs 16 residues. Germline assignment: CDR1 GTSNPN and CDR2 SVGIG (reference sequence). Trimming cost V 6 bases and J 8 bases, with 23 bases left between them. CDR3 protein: CACSRGGDRWDSPLHF. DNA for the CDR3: TGTGCCTGTTCTCGTGGGGGAGACAGGTGGGATTCACCCCTCCACTTT.

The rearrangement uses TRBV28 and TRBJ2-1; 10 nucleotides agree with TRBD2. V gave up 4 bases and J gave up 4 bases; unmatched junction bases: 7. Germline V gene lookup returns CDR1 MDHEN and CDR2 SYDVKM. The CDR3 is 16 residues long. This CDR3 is CASSSPLAGEYNEQFF. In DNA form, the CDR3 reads TGTGCCAGCAGTTCGCCCCTAGCGGGAGAGTACAATGAGCAGTTCTTC.

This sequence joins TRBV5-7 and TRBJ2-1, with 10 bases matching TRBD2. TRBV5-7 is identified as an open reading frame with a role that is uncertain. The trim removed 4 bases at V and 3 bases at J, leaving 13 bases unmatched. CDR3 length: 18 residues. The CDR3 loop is CASSLTSKREGFYNEQFF. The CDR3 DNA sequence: TGTGCCAGCAGCCTGACAAGTAAGCGGGAGGGATTCTACAATGAGCAGTTCTTC.

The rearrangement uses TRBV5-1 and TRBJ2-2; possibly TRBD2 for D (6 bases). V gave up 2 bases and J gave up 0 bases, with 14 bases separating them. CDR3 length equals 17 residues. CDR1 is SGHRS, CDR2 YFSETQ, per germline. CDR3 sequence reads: CASSFGGVRSNTGELFF. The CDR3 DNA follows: TGCGCCAGCAGCTTTGGAGGGGTAAGATCGAACACCGGGGAGCTGTTTTTT.

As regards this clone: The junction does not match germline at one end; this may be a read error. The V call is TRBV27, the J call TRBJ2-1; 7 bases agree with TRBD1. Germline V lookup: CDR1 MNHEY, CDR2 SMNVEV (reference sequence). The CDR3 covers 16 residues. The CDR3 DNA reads TGTGCCAGCAGGATCTCCACAGGGGCCCTATACAATGAGCAGCTCTTC. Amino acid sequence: CASRISTGALYNEQLF.

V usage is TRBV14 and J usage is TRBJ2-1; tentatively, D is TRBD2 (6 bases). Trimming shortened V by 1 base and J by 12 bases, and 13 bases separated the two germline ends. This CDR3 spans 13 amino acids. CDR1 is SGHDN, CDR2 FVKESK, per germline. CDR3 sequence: CASSQADNGRQFF. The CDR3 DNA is TGTGCCAGCAGCCAAGCGGATAACGGGAGGCAGTTCTTC.

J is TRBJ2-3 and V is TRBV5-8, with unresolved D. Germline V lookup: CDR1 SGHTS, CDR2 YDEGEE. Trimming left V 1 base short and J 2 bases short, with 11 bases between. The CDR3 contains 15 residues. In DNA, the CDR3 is TGTGCCAGCAGCTTGTTACTCCTCTACACAGATACGCAGTATTTT. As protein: CASSLLLLYTDTQYF.

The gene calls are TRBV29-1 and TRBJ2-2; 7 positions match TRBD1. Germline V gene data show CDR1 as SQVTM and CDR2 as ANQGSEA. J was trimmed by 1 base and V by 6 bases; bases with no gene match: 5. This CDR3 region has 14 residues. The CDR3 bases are TGCAGCGTGGGGACAGTCATGAACACCGGGGAGCTGTTTTTT. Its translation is CSVGTVMNTGELFF.

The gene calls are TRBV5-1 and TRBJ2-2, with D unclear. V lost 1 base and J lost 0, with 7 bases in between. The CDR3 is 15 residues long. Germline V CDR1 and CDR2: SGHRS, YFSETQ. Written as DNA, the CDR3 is TGCGCCAGCAGCTTGTTAGAGGCGAACACCGGGGAGCTGTTTTTT. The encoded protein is CASSLLEANTGELFF.

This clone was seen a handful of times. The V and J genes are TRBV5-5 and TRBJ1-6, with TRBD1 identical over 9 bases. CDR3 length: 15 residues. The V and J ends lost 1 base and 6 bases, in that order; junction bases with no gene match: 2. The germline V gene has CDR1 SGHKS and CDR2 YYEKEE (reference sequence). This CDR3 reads CASSLRQGGNSPLHF. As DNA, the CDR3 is TGTGCCAGCAGCTTGAGACAGGGGGGTAATTCACCCCTCCACTTT. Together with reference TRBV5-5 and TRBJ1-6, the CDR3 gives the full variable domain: DAGVTQSPTHLIKTRGQQVTLRCSPISGHKSVSWYQQVLGQGPQFIFQYYEKEERGRGNFPDRFSARQFPNYSSELNVNALLLGDSALYLCASSLRQGGNSPLHFGNGTRLTVT.

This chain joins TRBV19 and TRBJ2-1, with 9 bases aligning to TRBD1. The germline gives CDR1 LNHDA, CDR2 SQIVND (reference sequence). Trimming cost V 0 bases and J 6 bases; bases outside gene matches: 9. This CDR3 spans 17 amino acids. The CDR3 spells CASSIDAETGGRNEQFF. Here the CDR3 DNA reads TGTGCCAGTAGTATAGATGCTGAGACAGGGGGACGCAATGAGCAGTTCTTC.

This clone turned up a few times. The CDR3 DNA reads as TGCGCCAGCAGCCAAGATAATGGAGGGGGGGCCTACGAGCAGTACTTC. This encodes CASSQDNGGGAYEQYF. This rearrangement joins TRBV4-1 to TRBJ2-7, with TRBD2 as a possible D gene (7 bases). V shed 0 bases and J shed 2 bases, with 14 bases lying between them. The CDR3 sequence is 16 residues long. Germline V gene data show CDR1 as MGHRA and CDR2 as YSYEKL.

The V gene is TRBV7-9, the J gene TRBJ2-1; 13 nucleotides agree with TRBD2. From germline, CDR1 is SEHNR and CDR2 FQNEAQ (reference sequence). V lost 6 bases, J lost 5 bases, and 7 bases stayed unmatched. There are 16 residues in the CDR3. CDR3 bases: TGTGCCAGCAGTCCCCCAGGGACTAGCGGGGACAATGAGCAGTTCTTC. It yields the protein CASSPPGTSGDNEQFF.

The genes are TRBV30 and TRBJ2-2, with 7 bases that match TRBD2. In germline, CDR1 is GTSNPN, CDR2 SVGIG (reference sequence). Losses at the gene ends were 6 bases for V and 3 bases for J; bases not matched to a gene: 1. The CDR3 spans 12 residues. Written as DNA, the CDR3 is TGTGCCTGTGGGGGGGACACCGGGGAGCTGTTTTTT. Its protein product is CACGGDTGELFF.

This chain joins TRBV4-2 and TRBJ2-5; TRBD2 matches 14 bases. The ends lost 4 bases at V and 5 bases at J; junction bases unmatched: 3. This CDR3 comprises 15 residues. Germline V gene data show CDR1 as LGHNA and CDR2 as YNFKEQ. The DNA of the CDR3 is TGTGCCAGCAGCCCGGGACTAGCGGGAGCCGAGACCCAGTACTTC. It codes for CASSPGLAGAETQYF.

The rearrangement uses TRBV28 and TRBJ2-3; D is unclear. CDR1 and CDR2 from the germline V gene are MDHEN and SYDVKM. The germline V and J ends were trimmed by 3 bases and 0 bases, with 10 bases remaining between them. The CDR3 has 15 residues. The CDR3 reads CASSFPTVSTDTQYF. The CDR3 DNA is TGTGCCAGCAGTTTCCCCACAGTCAGCACAGATACGCAGTATTTT.

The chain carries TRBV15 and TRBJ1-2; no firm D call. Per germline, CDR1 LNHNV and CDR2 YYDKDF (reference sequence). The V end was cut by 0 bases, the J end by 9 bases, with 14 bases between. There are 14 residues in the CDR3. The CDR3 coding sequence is TGTGCCACCAGCAGAGATCGGAGTACTCTTAGCTACACCTTC. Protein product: CATSRDRSTLSYTF.

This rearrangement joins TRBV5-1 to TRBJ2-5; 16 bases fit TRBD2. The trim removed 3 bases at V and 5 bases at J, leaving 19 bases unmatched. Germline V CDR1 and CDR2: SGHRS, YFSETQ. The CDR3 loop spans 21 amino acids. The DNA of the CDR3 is TGCGCCAGCAGCTACTGGGGGACTAGCGGGAGGGCCGACGGAAGGGGCGAGACCCAGTACTTC. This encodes CASSYWGTSGRADGRGETQYF.

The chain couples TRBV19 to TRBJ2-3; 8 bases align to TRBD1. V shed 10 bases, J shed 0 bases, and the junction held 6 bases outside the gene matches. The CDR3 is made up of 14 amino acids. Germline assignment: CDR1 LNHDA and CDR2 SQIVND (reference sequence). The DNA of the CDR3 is TGTGCCACTGCAGGGGGCCCTAGCACAGATACGCAGTATTTT. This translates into CATAGGPSTDTQYF. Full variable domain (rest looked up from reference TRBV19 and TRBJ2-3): DGGITQSPKYLFRKEGQNVTLSCEQNLNHDAMYWYRQDPGQGLRLIYYSQIVNDFQKGDIAEGYSVSREKKESFPLTVTSAQKNPTAFYLCATAGGPSTDTQYFGPGTRLTVL.

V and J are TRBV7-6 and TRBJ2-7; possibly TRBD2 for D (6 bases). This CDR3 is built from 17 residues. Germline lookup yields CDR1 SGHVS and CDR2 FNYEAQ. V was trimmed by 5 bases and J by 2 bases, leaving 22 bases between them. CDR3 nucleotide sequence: TGTGCCAGCAGCCCGGTACCTAGCGCCAACAAAACCTACGAGCAGTACTTC. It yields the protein CASSPVPSANKTYEQYF.

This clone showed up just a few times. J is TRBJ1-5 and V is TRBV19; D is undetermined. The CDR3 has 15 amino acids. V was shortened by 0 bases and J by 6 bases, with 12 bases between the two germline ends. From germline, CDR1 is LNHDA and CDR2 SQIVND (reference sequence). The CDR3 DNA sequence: TGTGCCAGTAGTATAGATTCGGCGGGGATTCAGCCCCAGCATTTT. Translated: CASSIDSAGIQPQHF.

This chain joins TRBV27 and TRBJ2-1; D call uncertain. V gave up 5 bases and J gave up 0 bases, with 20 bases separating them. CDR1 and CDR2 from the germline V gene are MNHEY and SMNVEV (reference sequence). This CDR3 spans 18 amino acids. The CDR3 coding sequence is TGTGCCAGCAGTCCGGATCGACTTCGGATAAGCTCCTACAATGAGCAGTTCTTC. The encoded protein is CASSPDRLRISSYNEQFF.

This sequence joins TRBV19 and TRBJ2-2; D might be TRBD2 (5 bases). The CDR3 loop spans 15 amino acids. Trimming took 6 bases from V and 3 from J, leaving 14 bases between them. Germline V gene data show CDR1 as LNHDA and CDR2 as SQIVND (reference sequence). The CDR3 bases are TGTGCCAGTAGCACCCGACCGGACTACACCGGGGAGCTGTTTTTT. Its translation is CASSTRPDYTGELFF.

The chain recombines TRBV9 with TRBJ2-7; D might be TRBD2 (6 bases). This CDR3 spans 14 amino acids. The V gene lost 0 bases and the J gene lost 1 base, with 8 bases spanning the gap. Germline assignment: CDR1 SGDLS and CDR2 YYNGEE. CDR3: CASSVDGGSYEQYF. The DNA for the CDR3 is TGTGCCAGCAGCGTAGATGGGGGGTCCTACGAGCAGTACTTC.

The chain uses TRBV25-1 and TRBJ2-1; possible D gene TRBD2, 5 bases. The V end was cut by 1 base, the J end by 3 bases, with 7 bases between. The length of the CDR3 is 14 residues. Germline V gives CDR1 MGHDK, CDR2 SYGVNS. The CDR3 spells CASSEFDYYNEQFF. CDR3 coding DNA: TGTGCCAGCAGTGAATTCGACTACTACAATGAGCAGTTCTTC.

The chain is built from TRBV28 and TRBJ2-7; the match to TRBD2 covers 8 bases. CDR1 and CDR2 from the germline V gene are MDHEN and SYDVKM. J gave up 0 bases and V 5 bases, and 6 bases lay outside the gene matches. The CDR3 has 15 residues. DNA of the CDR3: TGTGCCAGCAGTCTCGGGGGGGATAGCTCCTACGAGCAGTACTTC. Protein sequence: CASSLGGDSSYEQYF. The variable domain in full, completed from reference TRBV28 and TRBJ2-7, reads DVKVTQSSRYLVKRTGEKVFLECVQDMDHENMFWYRQDPGLGLRLIYFSYDVKMKEKGDIPEGYSVSREKKERFSLILESASTNQTSMYLCASSLGGDSSYEQYFGPGTRLTVT.

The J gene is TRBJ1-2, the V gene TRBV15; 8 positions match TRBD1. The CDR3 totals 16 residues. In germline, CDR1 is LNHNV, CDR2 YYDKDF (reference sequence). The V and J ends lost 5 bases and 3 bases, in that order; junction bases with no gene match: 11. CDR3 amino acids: CATSGSTGEEYYGYTF. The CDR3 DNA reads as TGTGCCACCAGCGGTTCGACAGGGGAAGAATACTATGGCTACACCTTC. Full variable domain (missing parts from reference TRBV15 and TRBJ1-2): DAMVIQNPRYQVTQFGKPVTLSCSQTLNHNVMYWYQQKSSQAPKLLFHYYDKDFNNEADTPDNFQSRRPNTSFCFLDIRSPGLGDTAMYLCATSGSTGEEYYGYTFGSGTRLTVV.

CDR3 sequence (DNA): TGCGCCAGCAGTTCACGCCGGGACAGGGGCTCCTACGAGCAGTACTTC. Translation gives CASSSRRDRGSYEQYF. J is TRBJ2-7 and V is TRBV5-1; 10 positions match TRBD1. This CDR3 comprises 16 residues. V gave up 5 bases and J gave up 0 bases; unmatched junction bases: 8. Per the germline V gene, CDR1 is SGHRS and CDR2 is YFSETQ.